A single sample is the source of the 2 T cell receptor beta chains below, sequenced in a study of shared clonotypes between healthy human individuals. Libraries were prepared by immunoSEQ multiplex PCR; TCRdb keeps only in-frame clonotypes and omits some of them. The table includes hundreds of thousands of clones, roughly 96% detected once. As defined, naive CD8 cells were CD45RO-negative and positively selected for CCR7, with terminally differentiated effector memory CD45RA+ cells excluded. The sequenced material came from naive CD8+ T cells sorted from blood. These receptors all come from a woman aged 25 to 39 in good health.

The rearrangement uses TRBV27 and TRBJ2-2; a weak D match, TRBD2 (5 bases). Germline-derived CDR1 and CDR2 are MNHEY and SMNVEV (reference sequence). CDR3 length: 16 residues. Trimming stripped 5 bases from V and 6 bases from J, with 19 bases between. CDR3 sequence (DNA): TGTGCCAGCAGTGCGAGCGGCTCTGGTAAGGCCGGGGAGCTGTTTTTT. The encoded protein is CASSASGSGKAGELFF.

The chain combines TRBV7-2 with TRBJ2-7; 7 bases align to TRBD2. The ends lost 2 bases at V and 4 bases at J; junction bases unmatched: 5. Looked up from germline, CDR1 is SGHTA and CDR2 is FQGNSA. This CDR3 spans 14 amino acids. The CDR3 DNA reads TGTGCCAGCAGCTTAATTCTAGCGGATTACGAGCAGTACTTC. Protein sequence: CASSLILADYEQYF.